Described below is a single TCR beta chain sequence and its context. Antigen unknown. One end of the junction does not line up with germline, which may come from a read error. This entry is derived from a study of response to subunit inactivated influenza vaccine. Germline-derived CDR1 and CDR2 are MNHNS and SASEGT. The CDR3 covers 13 residues. TCRdb re-derived calls from the RT-PCR reads in MiXCR, one entry per CDR3 protein. The repertoire holds some 500,000 distinct CDR3 sequences, with about 25% as singletons. Study outcomes and limitations: Few new T cells, the authors suggested, are recruited by each seasonal influenza vaccination.

The chain employs TRBV6-1 and TRBJ2-2; D not resolved. The material was CD4+ T cells sorted from PBMCs, obtained around 5 days after vaccination. This TCR came from a man between 50 and 59 years old who received an inactivated influenza vaccine. CDR3 sequence reads: CASCESDTGELFF. Here the CDR3 DNA reads TGTGCCAGCTGTGAGTCAGACACCGGGGAGCTGTTTTTT.